One T cell receptor (beta chain) is described in this entry. Its antigen has not been determined. Base quality data are lacking; no much larger clone is found one base away. The CDR1 and CDR2 encoded by the germline V gene are SGHTA and FQGNSA. Deletion took 1 base off V and 5 bases off J, with a span of 17 bases between the germline ends. Spanning cysteine to phenylalanine, the CDR3 consists of 16 amino acids. CDR3 DNA only is kept here, 48 bases in frame from base 1. This specimen belongs to a study of CXCR3 chemokines and chemotherapy response in bladder cancer (dated by TCRdb to the early 2020s). For the wider study: Whether chemotherapy response in human bladder cancer was predicted by intratumoral CXCR3 chemokine system activity was examined in the study.

The library was generated by PCR. The listed sequencing device is Illumina HiSeq 2500. The public reads were run again by TCRdb, first through fastp at Q25 and then through MiXCR, and only productive beta chains were kept. Rows with one shared CDR3 protein collapse into an entry with the most common genes and DNA. In all, the sample holds 13,000 or so distinct CDR3 sequences, and roughly 12% of those were seen once. The ten top clones hold about 24% of the sample. In this chain, TRBV7-2 is recombined with TRBJ2-5; perhaps TRBD2 is the D gene, with 5 bases matching. This receptor was obtained from a human donor with bladder cancer that did not respond to neoadjuvant chemotherapy. Sampling took place from a patient whose treatment included neoadjuvant chemotherapy. In nucleotide form, the sequence is TGTGCCAGCAGCTTAGGGGGTAGCGTCAAGAGGGAGACCCAGTACTTC. This sequence encodes CASSLGGSVKRETQYF.